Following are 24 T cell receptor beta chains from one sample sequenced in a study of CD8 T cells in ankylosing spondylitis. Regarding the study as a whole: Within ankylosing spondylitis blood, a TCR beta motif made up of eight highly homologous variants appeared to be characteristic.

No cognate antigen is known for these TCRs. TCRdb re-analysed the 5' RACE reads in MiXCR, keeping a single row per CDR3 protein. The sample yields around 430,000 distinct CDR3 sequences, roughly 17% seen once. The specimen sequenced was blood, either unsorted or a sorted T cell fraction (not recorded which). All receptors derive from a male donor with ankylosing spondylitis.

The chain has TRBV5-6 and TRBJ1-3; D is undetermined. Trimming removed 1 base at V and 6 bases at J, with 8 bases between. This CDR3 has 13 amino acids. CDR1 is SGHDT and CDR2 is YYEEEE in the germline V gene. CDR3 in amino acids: CASSLRQLNTIYF. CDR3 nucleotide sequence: TGTGCCAGCAGCTTGCGACAACTAAACACCATATATTTT.

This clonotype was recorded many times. DNA for the CDR3: TGTGCCAGCAGTTACTCGTTAGGAAACATTCAGTACTTC. Translating gives CASSYSLGNIQYF. The V gene is TRBV6-5, the J gene TRBJ2-4, with D unclear. The ends were cut back, 0 bases at V and 6 bases at J, with 6 bases in the middle. The CDR3 totals 13 residues. The germline CDR1 and CDR2 sequences are MNHEY and SVGAGI.

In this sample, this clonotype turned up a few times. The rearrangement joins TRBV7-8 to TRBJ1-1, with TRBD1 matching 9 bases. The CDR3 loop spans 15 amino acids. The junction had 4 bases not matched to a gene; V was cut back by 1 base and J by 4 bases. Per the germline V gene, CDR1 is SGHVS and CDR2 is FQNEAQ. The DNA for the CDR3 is TGTGCCAGCAGCTTAGGGGACAGGGCCCTCACTGAAGCTTTCTTT. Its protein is CASSLGDRALTEAFF.

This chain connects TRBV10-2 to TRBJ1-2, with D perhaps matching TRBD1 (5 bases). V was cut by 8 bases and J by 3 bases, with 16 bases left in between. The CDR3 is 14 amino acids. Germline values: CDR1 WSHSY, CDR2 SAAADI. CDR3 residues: CASLDTQVYYGYTF. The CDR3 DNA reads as TGCGCCAGCCTGGACACCCAGGTATACTATGGCTACACCTTC.

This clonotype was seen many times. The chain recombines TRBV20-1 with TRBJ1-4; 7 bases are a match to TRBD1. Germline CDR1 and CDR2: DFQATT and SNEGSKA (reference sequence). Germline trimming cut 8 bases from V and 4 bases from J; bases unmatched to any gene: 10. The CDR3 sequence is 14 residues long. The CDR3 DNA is TGCAGTCCAACCCAGGGGGAGGTTAATGAAAAACTGTTTTTT. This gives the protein CSPTQGEVNEKLFF.

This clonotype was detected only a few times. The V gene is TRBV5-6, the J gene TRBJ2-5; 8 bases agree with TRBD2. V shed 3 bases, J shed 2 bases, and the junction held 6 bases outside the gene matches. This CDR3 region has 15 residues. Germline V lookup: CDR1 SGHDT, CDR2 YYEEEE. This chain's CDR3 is CASSSALAEQETQYF. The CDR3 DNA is TGTGCCAGCAGCTCAGCACTAGCGGAACAAGAGACCCAGTACTTC. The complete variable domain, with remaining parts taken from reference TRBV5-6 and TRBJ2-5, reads DAGVTQSPTHLIKTRGQQVTLRCSPKSGHDTVSWYQQALGQGPQFIFQYYEEEERQRGNFPDRFSGHQFPNYSSELNVNALLLGDSALYLCASSSALAEQETQYFGPGTRLLVL.

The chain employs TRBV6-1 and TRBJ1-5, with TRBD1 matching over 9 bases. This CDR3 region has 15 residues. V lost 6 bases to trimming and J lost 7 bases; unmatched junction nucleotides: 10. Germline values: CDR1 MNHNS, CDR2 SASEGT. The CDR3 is CASRALTGGNQPQHF. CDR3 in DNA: TGTGCCAGCAGAGCATTGACAGGGGGGAACCAGCCCCAGCATTTT.

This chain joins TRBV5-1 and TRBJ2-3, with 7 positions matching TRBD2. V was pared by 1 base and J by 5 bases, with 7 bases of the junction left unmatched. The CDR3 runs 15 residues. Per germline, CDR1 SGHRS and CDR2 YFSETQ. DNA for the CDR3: TGCGCCAGCAGCTTGAAAATAGCGGGTCTAGATACGCAGTATTTT. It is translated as CASSLKIAGLDTQYF.

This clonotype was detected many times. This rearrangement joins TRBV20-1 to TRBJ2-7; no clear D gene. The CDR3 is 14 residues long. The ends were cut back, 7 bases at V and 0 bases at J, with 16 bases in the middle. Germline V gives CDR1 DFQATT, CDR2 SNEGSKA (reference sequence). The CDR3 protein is CSVISQSPSYEQYF. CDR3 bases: TGCAGTGTCATATCGCAGTCCCCCTCCTACGAGCAGTACTTC.

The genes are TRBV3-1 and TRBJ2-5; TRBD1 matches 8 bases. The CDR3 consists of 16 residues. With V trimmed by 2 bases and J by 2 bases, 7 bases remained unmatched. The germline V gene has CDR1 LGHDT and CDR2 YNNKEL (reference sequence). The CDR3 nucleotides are TGTGCCAGCAGCCAATTCCGAGACAGGGGTCAAGAGACCCAGTACTTC. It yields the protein CASSQFRDRGQETQYF.

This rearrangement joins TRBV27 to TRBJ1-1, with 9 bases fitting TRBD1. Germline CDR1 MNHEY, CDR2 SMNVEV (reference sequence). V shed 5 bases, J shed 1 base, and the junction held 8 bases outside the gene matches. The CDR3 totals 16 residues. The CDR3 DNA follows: TGTGCCAGCAGTCCCAGAGGACAGGGGTGGAACACTGAAGCTTTCTTT. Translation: CASSPRGQGWNTEAFF.

DNA for the CDR3: TGTGCCAGCAGTTTATTTTCAGGAGGGCTGAACACTGAAGCTTTCTTT. This encodes CASSLFSGGLNTEAFF. The genes are TRBV27 and TRBJ1-1, with unresolved D. The CDR3 length is 16 residues. V gave up 1 base and J gave up 0 bases, with 12 bases separating them. Per the germline V gene, CDR1 is MNHEY and CDR2 is SMNVEV (reference sequence).

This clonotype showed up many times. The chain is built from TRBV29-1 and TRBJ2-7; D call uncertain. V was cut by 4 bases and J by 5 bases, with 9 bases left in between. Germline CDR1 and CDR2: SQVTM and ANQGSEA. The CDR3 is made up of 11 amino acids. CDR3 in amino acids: CSVAHFDEQYF. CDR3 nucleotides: TGCAGCGTTGCTCATTTCGACGAGCAGTACTTC.

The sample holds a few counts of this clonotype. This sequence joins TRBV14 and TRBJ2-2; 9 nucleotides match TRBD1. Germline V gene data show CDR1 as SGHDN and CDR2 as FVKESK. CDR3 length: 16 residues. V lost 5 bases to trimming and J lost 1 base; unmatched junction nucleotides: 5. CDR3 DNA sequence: TGTGCCAGCAGCAAAACGACAGGGGGGAACACCGGGGAGCTGTTTTTT. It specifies CASSKTTGGNTGELFF. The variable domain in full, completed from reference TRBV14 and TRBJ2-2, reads EAGVTQFPSHSVIEKGQTVTLRCDPISGHDNLYWYRRVMGKEIKFLLHFVKESKQDESGMPNNRFLAERTGGTYSTLKVQPAELEDSGVYFCASSKTTGGNTGELFFGEGSRLTVL.

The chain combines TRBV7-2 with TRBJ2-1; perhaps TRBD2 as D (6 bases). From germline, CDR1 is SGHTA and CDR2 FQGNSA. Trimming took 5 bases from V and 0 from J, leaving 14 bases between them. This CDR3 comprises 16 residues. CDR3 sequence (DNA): TGTGCCAGCAGCGTTCCCGGGAGTACCTCCTACAATGAGCAGTTCTTC. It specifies CASSVPGSTSYNEQFF.

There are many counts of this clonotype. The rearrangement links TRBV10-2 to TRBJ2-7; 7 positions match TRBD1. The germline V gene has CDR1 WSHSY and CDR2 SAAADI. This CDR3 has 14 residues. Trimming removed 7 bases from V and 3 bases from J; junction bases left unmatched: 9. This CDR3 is CASKYGNRGYEQYF. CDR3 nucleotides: TGCGCCAGCAAATACGGAAACAGGGGCTACGAGCAGTACTTC.

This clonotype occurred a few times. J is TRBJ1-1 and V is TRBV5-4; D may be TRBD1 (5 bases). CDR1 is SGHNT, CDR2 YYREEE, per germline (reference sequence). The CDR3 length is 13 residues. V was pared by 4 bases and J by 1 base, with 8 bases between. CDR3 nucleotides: TGTGCCAGCAGCGGAGGGACGAACACTGAAGCTTTCTTT. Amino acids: CASSGGTNTEAFF.

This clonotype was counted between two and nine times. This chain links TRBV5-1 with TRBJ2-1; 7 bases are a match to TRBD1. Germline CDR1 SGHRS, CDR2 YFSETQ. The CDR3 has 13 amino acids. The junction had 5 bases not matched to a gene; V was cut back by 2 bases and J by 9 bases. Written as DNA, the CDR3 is TGCGCCAGCAGCTTAAAGGGGGCAAGTGAGCAGTTCTTC. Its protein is CASSLKGASEQFF. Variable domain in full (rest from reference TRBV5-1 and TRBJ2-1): KAGVTQTPRYLIKTRGQQVTLSCSPISGHRSVSWYQQTPGQGLQFLFEYFSETQRNKGNFPGRFSGRQFSNSRSEMNVSTLELGDSALYLCASSLKGASEQFFGPGTRLTVL.

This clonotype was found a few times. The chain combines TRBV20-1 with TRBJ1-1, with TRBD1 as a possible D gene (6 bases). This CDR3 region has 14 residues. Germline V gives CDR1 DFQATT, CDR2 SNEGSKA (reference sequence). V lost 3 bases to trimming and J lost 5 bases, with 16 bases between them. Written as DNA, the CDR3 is TGCAGTGCTAGGAAAGGGGGTGGGGGGACTGAAGCTTTCTTT. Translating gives CSARKGGGGTEAFF.

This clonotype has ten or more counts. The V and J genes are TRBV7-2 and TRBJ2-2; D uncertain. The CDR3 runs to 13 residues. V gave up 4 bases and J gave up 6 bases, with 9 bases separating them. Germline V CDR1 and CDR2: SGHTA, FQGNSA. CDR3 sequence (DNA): TGTGCCAGCAGCTCCCTAGGCGCCGGGGAGCTGTTTTTT. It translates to CASSSLGAGELFF.

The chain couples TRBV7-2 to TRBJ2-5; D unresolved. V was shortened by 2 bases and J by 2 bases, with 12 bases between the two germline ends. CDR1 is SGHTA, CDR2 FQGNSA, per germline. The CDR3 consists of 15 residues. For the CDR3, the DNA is TGTGCCAGCAGCTTAACAGAAAGATATCAAGAGACCCAGTACTTC. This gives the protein CASSLTERYQETQYF.

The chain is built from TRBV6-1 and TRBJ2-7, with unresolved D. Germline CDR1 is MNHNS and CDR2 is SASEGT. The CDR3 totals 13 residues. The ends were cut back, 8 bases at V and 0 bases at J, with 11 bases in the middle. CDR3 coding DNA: TGTGCCAGCTGCTTTAGCCTCTCCTACGAGCAGTACTTC. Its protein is CASCFSLSYEQYF.

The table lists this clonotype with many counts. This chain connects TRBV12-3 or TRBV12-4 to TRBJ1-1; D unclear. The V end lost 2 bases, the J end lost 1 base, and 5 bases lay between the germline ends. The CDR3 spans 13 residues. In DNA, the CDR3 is TGTGCCAGCAGTTTAAAAGCGAACACTGAAGCTTTCTTT. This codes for CASSLKANTEAFF.

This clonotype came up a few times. CDR3 nucleotide sequence: TGCGCCAGCAGCTTTGGGCAGGGGGTTAGGGAGCAGTTCTTC. Its translation: CASSFGQGVREQFF. The chain joins TRBV5-1 to TRBJ2-1; TRBD1 matches 7 bases. CDR3 length: 14 amino acids. CDR1 and CDR2 from the germline V gene are SGHRS and YFSETQ. With V trimmed by 2 bases and J by 10 bases, 9 bases remained unmatched.